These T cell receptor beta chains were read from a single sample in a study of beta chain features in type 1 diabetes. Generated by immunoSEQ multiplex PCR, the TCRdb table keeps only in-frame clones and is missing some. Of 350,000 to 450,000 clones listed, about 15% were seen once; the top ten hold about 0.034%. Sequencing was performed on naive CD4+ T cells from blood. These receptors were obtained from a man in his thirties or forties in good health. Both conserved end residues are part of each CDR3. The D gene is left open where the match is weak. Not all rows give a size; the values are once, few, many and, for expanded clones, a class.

TGTGCCAGCAGCGTAGACACAGCACTTCATGGCTACACCTTC CASSVDTALHGYTF NA TRBV9 NA TRBJ1-2
TGTGCCAGCTCATCCCAAAGGGAATTAGATACGCAGTATTTT CASSSQRELDTQYF few TRBV18 NA TRBJ2-3
TGCAGCGGCGCACAGGGCACTGGAAACACCATATATTTT CSGAQGTGNTIYF few TRBV29-1 NA TRBJ1-3
TGTGCCAGCAGCGTAGCTGTGCGGGTTGGGCAAGAGACCCAGTACTTC CASSVAVRVGQETQYF NA TRBV9 NA TRBJ2-5
TGTGCCAGCAGCCTGGGACAGGGGAATACTTCACCCCTCCACTTT CASSLGQGNTSPLHF NA TRBV9 TRBD1 TRBJ1-6
TGTGCCAGCAGCGTTATGCCCGGCACTGAAGCTTTCTTT CASSVMPGTEAFF few TRBV7-9 NA TRBJ1-1
TGTGCCAGCAGCGTAGCACCTAGCGGGAACCCAGGAGATACGCAGTATTTT CASSVAPSGNPGDTQYF few TRBV9 TRBD2 TRBJ2-3
TGCGCCAGCAGCCTATATAGTGGCCTACTGAATGAGCAGTTCTTC CASSLYSGLLNEQFF NA TRBV5-1 NA TRBJ2-1
TGTGCCAGCAGTGAAACCCAGCGGGGGGTCGGTGAGCAGTTCTTC CASSETQRGVGEQFF few TRBV2 TRBD2 TRBJ2-1
TGCGCCAGCAGCCAAGACCCGGGGACAGGGGGTCGGTCACCCCTCCACTTT CASSQDPGTGGRSPLHF few TRBV4-3 TRBD1 TRBJ1-6
TGTGCTGCACGCTCCGGGACCACAAATTCACCCCTCCACTTT CAARSGTTNSPLHF few TRBV10-3 NA TRBJ1-6
TGTGCCAGCAGCTTATGGGTAGGCACTAATGAAAAACTGTTTTTT CASSLWVGTNEKLFF NA TRBV7-2 NA TRBJ1-4
TGTGCCAGCAGCCGGCACACAGATACGCAGTATTTT CASSRHTDTQYF few TRBV7-2 NA TRBJ2-3
TGTGCCAGCAGTTCCCGGATTAAGCAAAGTGGCTACACCTTC CASSSRIKQSGYTF few TRBV27 NA TRBJ1-2
TGTGCCTGGGGGGACAGGGTCTATGGCTACACCTTC CAWGDRVYGYTF few TRBV30 TRBD1 TRBJ1-2
TGCAGCGTAGCAGAGTATGGCTACACCTTC CSVAEYGYTF NA TRBV29-1 NA TRBJ1-2